This T cell receptor (beta chain) was recorded in a study of T cell changes during pregnancy in multiple sclerosis. Sequenced by immunoSEQ multiplex PCR; TCRdb stores in-frame clones only, minus some. The repertoire includes about 70,000 clones, about 90% of them detected once, and over 1.3% sits in the top ten. The CDR3 spans 14 residues. Trimming cost V 6 bases and J 1 base; bases outside gene matches: 2. In germline, CDR1 is WNHNN, CDR2 SYGVQD (reference sequence). The V gene is TRBV10-1, the J gene TRBJ2-2; 7 bases match TRBD1. The sample here was peripheral blood, taken after pregnancy. The clonotype comes from a female donor with multiple sclerosis, enrolled in a pregnancy study. The CDR3 DNA follows: TGCGCCAGCAGGACAGGGCAGAACACCGGGGAGCTGTTTTTT. This gives the protein CASRTGQNTGELFF.